This T cell receptor (beta chain) is drawn from a study of neurological immune-mediated disorders. TCRdb re-derived calls from the 5' RACE reads in MiXCR, one entry per CDR3 protein. The table shows about 36,000 distinct CDR3 sequences, with approximately 12% occurring only once. The time point was: technical triplicate 1. The sample holds many counts of this clonotype. The trim removed 0 bases at V and 2 bases at J, leaving 5 bases unmatched. From germline, CDR1 is SGHAT and CDR2 FQDESV (reference sequence). The CDR3 extends over 16 amino acids. This sequence joins TRBV11-1 and TRBJ2-7; 9 positions match TRBD1. Sequencing input: PBMCs. The source of this sequence is a man in his fifties or sixties with HTLV-1-associated myelopathy (HAM/TSP). The DNA of the CDR3 is TGTGCCAGCAGCTTAGCGATCGGGGACAGGGCCTACGAGCAGTACTTC. This sequence encodes CASSLAIGDRAYEQYF.